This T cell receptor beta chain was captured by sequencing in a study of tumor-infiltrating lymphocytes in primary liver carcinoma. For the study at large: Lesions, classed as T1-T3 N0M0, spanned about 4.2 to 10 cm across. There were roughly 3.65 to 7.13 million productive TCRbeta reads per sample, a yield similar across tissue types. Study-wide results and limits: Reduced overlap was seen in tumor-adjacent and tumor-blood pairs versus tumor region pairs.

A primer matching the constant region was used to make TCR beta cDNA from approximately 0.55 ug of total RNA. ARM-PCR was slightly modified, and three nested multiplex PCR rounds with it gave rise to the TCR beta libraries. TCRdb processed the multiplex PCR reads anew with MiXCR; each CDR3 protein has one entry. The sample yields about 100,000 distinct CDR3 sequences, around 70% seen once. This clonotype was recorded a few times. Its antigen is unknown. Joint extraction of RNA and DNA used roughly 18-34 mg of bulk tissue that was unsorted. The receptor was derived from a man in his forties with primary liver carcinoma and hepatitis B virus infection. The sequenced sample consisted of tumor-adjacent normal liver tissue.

CDR3 bases: TGTGCCAGCAGCTTAGCATCACAGAGCTCTGGGGCCAACGTCCTGACTTTC. Its translation: CASSLASQSSGANVLTF. The J gene is TRBJ2-6, the V gene TRBV7-9; D is ambiguous. Trimming left V 0 bases short and J 0 bases short, with 9 bases between. The germline V gene encodes CDR1 SEHNR and CDR2 FQNEAQ (reference sequence). This CDR3 is 17 amino acids long.